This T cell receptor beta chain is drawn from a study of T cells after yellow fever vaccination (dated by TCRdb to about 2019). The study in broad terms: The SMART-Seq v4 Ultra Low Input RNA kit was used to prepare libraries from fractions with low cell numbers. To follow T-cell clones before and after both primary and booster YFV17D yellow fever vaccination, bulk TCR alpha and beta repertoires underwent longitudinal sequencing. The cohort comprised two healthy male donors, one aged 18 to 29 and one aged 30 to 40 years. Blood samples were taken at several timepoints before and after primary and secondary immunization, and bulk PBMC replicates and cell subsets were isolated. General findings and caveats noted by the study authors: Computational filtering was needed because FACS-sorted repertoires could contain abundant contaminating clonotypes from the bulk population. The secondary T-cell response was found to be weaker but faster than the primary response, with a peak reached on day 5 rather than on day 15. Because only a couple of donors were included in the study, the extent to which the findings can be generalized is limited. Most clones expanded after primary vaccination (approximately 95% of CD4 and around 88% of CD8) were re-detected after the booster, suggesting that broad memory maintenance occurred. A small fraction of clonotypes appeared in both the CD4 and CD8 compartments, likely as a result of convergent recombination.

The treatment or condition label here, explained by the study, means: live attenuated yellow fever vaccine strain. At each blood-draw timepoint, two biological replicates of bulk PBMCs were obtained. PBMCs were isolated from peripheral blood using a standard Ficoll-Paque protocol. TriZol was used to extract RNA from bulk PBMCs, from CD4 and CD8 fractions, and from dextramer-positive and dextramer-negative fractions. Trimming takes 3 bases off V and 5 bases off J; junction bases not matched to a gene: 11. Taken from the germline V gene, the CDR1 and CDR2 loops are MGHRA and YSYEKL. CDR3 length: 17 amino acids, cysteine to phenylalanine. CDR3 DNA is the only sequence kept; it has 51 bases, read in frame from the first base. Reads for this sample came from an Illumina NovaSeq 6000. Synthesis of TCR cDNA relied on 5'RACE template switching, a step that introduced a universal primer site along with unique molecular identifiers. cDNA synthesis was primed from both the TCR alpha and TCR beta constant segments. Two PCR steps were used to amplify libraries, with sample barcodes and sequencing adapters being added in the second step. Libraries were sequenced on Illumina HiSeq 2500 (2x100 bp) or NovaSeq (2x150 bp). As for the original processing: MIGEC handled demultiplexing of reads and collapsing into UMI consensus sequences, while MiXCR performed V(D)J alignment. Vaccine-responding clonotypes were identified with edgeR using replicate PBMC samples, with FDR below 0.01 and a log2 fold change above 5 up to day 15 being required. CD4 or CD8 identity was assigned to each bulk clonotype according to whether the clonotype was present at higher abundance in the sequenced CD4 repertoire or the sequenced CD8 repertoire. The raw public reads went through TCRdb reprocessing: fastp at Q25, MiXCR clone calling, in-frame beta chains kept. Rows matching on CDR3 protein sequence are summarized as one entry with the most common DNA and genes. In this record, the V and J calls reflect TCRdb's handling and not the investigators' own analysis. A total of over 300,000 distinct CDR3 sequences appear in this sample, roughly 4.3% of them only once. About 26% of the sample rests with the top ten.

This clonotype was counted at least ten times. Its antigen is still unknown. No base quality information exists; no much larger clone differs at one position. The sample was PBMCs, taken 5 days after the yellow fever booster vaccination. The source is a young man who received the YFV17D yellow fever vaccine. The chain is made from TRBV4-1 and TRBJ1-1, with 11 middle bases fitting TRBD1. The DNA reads TGCGCCAGCAGCCATGGACACACCCGGGACAGGGGGACTGAAGCTTTCTTT. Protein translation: CASSHGHTRDRGTEAFF.